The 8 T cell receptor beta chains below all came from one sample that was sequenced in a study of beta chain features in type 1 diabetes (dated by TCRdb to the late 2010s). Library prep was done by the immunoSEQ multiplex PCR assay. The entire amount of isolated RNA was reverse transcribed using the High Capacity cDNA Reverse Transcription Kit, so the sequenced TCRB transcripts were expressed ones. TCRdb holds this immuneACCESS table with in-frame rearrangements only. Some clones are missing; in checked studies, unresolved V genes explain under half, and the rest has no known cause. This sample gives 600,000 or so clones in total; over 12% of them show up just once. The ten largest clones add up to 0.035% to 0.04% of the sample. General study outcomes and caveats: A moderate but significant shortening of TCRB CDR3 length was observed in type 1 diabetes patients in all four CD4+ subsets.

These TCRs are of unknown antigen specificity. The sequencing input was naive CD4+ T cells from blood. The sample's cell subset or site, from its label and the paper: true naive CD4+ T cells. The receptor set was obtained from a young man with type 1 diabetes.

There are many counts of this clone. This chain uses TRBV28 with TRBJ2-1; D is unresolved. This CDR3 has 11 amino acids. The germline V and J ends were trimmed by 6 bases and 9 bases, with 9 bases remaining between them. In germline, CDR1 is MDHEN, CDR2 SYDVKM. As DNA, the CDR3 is TGTGCCAGCAGCCACGGTGGTGAGCAGTTCTTC. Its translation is CASSHGGEQFF.

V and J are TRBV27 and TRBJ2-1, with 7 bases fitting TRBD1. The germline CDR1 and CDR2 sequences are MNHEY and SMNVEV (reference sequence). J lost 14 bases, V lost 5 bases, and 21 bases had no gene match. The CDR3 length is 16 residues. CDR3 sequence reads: CASSPSGTVPRESKFF. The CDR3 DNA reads TGTGCCAGCAGTCCCAGTGGGACAGTCCCTAGAGAGAGTAAGTTCTTC.

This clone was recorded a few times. CDR3 bases: TGTGCCAGCAGCTTGGGGATCGGAGCGGGACAAGAGACCCAGTACTTC. This sequence encodes CASSLGIGAGQETQYF. The chain recombines TRBV5-4 with TRBJ2-5; 7 bases are shared with TRBD2. Germline CDR1 reads SGHNT; CDR2 reads YYREEE (reference sequence). The junction had 7 bases not matched to a gene; V was cut back by 0 bases and J by 2 bases. This CDR3 has 16 amino acids.

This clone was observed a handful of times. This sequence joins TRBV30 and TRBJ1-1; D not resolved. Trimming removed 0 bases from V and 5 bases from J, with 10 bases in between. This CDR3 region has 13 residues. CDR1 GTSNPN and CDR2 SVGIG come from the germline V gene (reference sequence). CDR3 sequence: CAWSVFMGTEAFF. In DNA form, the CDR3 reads TGTGCCTGGAGTGTATTTATGGGAACTGAAGCTTTCTTT.

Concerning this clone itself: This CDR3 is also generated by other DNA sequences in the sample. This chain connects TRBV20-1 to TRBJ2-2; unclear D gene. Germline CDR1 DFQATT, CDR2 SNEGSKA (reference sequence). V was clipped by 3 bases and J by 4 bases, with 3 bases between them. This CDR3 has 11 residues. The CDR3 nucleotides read TGCAGTGCTAGGGGCACCGGGGAGCTGTTTTTT. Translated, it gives CSARGTGELFF.

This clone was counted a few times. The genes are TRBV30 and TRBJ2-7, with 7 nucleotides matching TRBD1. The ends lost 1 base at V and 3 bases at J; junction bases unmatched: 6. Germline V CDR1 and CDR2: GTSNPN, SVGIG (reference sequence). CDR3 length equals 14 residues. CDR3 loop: CAWSEGQENYEQYF. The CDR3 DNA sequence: TGTGCCTGGAGTGAAGGACAGGAGAACTACGAGCAGTACTTC.

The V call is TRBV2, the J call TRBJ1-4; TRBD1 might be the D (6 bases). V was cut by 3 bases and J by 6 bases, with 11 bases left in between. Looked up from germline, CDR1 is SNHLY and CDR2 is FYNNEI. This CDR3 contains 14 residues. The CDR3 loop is CASSDDPGDEKLFF. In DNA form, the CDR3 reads TGTGCCAGCAGTGATGACCCAGGGGATGAAAAACTGTTTTTT.

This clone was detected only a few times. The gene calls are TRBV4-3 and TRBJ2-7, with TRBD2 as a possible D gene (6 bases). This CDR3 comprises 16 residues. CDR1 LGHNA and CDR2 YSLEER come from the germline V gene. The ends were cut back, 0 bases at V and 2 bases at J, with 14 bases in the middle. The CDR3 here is CASSQDTGTSPYEQYF. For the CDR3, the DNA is TGCGCCAGCAGCCAAGATACCGGGACTTCCCCCTACGAGCAGTACTTC.